Below are 23 T cell receptor beta chains sequenced from a single sample in a study of OX40 agonist ivuxolimab in advanced cancers. Some clones are missing from TCRdb's copy, which holds only in-frame ones; the method was immunoSEQ multiplex PCR. The table records more than 65,000 clones, around 88% of them present only once. This sample comprised CD4+ or CD8+ T cells sorted from blood, obtained in a trial of the OX40 agonist ivuxolimab. All receptors derive from an adult with an advanced solid tumor such as melanoma, head and neck, liver or kidney cancer.

The chain recombines TRBV14 with TRBJ2-5; D is perhaps TRBD1 (6 bases). The V end lost 6 bases, the J end lost 6 bases, and 20 bases lay between the germline ends. CDR3 length: 15 amino acids. Germline values: CDR1 SGHDN, CDR2 FVKESK. CDR3 sequence reads: CASSSHQGTGQTQYF. As DNA, the CDR3 is TGTGCCAGCAGTTCACACCAAGGCACAGGGCAGACCCAGTACTTC.

The V and J genes are TRBV7-8 and TRBJ2-3; no clear D. CDR1 and CDR2 (germline): SGHVS, FQNEAQ. The V and J ends lost 5 bases and 1 base respectively, with 7 bases between them. CDR3 length equals 13 residues. The CDR3 DNA reads as TGTGCCAGCAGCAGGCTACGCACAGATACGCAGTATTTT. Its translation is CASSRLRTDTQYF.

The chain joins TRBV2 to TRBJ2-1; tentatively, D is TRBD2 (5 bases). The CDR3 extends over 12 amino acids. V lost 7 bases and J 9 bases, leaving 13 bases between the germline ends. The germline CDR1 and CDR2 sequences are SNHLY and FYNNEI. CDR3: CASKTEEAEQFF. CDR3 nucleotides: TGTGCCAGCAAGACGGAGGAGGCTGAGCAGTTCTTC.

The chain's CDR3 is CASSPGLAGASSYNEQFF. The CDR3 nucleotides read TGTGCCAGCAGCCCGGGACTAGCGGGGGCTAGCTCCTACAATGAGCAGTTCTTC. The J gene is TRBJ2-1, the V gene TRBV7-7; 14 bases fit TRBD2. Germline V gives CDR1 SSHAT, CDR2 FNYEAQ (reference sequence). The CDR3 is 18 amino acids. V was pared by 5 bases and J by 0 bases, with 6 bases of the junction left unmatched. The full variable domain, completed using reference TRBV7-7 and TRBJ2-1, is GAGVSQSPRYKVTKRGQDVTLRCDPISSHATLYWYQQALGQGPEFLTYFNYEAQPDKSGLPSDRFSAERPEGSISTLTIQRTEQRDSAMYRCASSPGLAGASSYNEQFFGPGTRLTVL.

This rearrangement joins TRBV7-9 to TRBJ1-5; no clear D. The CDR3 contains 14 residues. The V and J ends lost 0 bases and 6 bases respectively, with 9 bases between them. CDR1 and CDR2 (germline): SEHNR, FQNEAQ (reference sequence). Here the CDR3 reads CASSLALVSQPQHF. In DNA form, the CDR3 reads TGTGCCAGCAGCTTAGCTCTGGTGTCTCAGCCCCAGCATTTT.

This clone was seen just once. This rearrangement joins TRBV11-2 to TRBJ2-7; the D gene could be TRBD1 or TRBD2 (5 bases each). Germline V gene data show CDR1 as SGHAT and CDR2 as FQNNGV. V lost 2 bases, J lost 4 bases, and 12 bases lay in between. CDR3 length: 14 amino acids. CDR3 loop: CASSLRGAMYEQYF. Here the CDR3 DNA reads TGTGCCAGCAGCTTAAGAGGGGCGATGTACGAGCAGTACTTC. The full variable domain, with the rest looked up from reference TRBV11-2 and TRBJ2-7, is EAGVAQSPRYKIIEKRQSVAFWCNPISGHATLYWYQQILGQGPKLLIQFQNNGVVDDSQLPKDRFSAERLKGVDSTLKIQPAKLEDSAVYLCASSLRGAMYEQYFGPGTRLTVT.

This sequence joins TRBV10-3 and TRBJ1-1, with D possibly matching TRBD1 (5 bases). The CDR3 spans 13 residues. Per germline, CDR1 ENHRY and CDR2 SYGVKD. Trimming removed 6 bases from V and 1 base from J, with 9 bases in between. The CDR3 is CAIRFDRNTEAFF. CDR3 DNA sequence: TGTGCCATCAGATTCGACAGGAACACTGAAGCTTTCTTT.

This rearrangement joins TRBV5-1 to TRBJ2-3; possibly TRBD2 for D (6 bases). Trimming shortened V by 5 bases and J by 0 bases, and 10 bases separated the two germline ends. Germline CDR1 reads SGHRS; CDR2 reads YFSETQ. The CDR3 has 14 residues. CDR3 in DNA: TGCGCCAGCAGGAGGGACTCCAGCACAGATACGCAGTATTTT. Amino acids: CASRRDSSTDTQYF.

The chain carries TRBV28 and TRBJ2-7; 7 nucleotides line up with TRBD2. Germline lookup yields CDR1 MDHEN and CDR2 SYDVKM. The CDR3 is 15 residues long. J was trimmed by 0 bases and V by 5 bases; bases with no gene match: 7. CDR3: CASSITSAYSYEQYF. CDR3 nucleotides: TGTGCCAGCAGTATCACTAGCGCCTACTCCTACGAGCAGTACTTC.

V and J are TRBV30 and TRBJ1-1; the D gene is possibly TRBD1 (5 bases). V gave up 0 bases and J gave up 2 bases, with 16 bases separating them. CDR3 size: 16 residues. Germline V gives CDR1 GTSNPN, CDR2 SVGIG (reference sequence). The CDR3 protein is CAWSVQAGIGNTEAFF. CDR3 nucleotides: TGTGCCTGGAGTGTACAGGCAGGGATCGGAAACACTGAAGCTTTCTTT.

The table lists this clone with a few counts. V and J are TRBV2 and TRBJ2-1; 8 nucleotides align to TRBD1. CDR1 SNHLY and CDR2 FYNNEI come from the germline V gene. The V segment lost 5 bases and the J segment 9 bases; nucleotides outside the gene matches: 3. This CDR3 is 12 amino acids long. CDR3 region: CASSFTGGEQFF. The DNA for the CDR3 is TGTGCCAGCAGTTTTACAGGGGGTGAGCAGTTCTTC.

The V and J genes are TRBV6-5 and TRBJ2-7, with D possibly TRBD1 on 5 matching bases. The ends were cut back, 6 bases at V and 9 bases at J, with 12 bases in the middle. CDR1 MNHEY and CDR2 SVGAGI come from the germline V gene. The CDR3 has 11 amino acids. This CDR3 is CASSQGLGQYF. The DNA of the CDR3 is TGTGCCAGCAGCCAGGGTCTGGGGCAGTACTTC.

The rearrangement joins TRBV19 to TRBJ1-2; 8 nucleotides line up with TRBD1. V lost 7 bases and J lost 4; bases outside the gene matches: 8. Germline CDR1 LNHDA, CDR2 SQIVND (reference sequence). The CDR3 length is 14 residues. The DNA of the CDR3 is TGTGCCAGTAAACCGGGACAGGAAATCTATGGCTACACCTTC. This translates into CASKPGQEIYGYTF.

As to this clone: A read error may produce the germline difference seen at one junction end. CDR3 bases: TGTGCCAGCAGTGAACTGTCGACCGCCTTAAGCTTT. This codes for CASSELSTALSF. The chain is built from TRBV6-1 and TRBJ1-4; D is undetermined. Germline values: CDR1 MNHNS, CDR2 SASEGT. This CDR3 is 12 amino acids long.

The rearrangement joins TRBV6-5 to TRBJ1-3; tentatively, D is TRBD1 (5 bases). Germline V lookup: CDR1 MNHEY, CDR2 SVGAGI. The V end lost 4 bases, the J end lost 4 bases, and 11 bases lay between the germline ends. The CDR3 length is 14 residues. The CDR3 DNA follows: TGTGCCAGCAGTTCCGGGGGTCCGGGAAACACCATATATTTT. Protein sequence: CASSSGGPGNTIYF.

The rearrangement links TRBV29-1 to TRBJ1-6; 9 positions agree with TRBD1. Trimming took 7 bases from V and 7 from J; bases not matched to a gene: 8. Germline V gene lookup returns CDR1 SQVTM and CDR2 ANQGSEA. The CDR3 totals 14 residues. DNA for the CDR3: TGCAGCGCTAAATCCGGGACAGGGAATTCACCCCTCCACTTT. This encodes CSAKSGTGNSPLHF.

The chain is built from TRBV6-1 and TRBJ1-5; no definite D call. The CDR3 runs to 13 residues. V gave up 2 bases and J gave up 6 bases, with 8 bases separating them. Germline CDR1 reads MNHNS; CDR2 reads SASEGT. CDR3 DNA: TGTGCCAGCAGTGAAACCTCACGTCAGCCCCAGCATTTT. Residues: CASSETSRQPQHF.

The chain combines TRBV28 with TRBJ2-6, with TRBD1 matching 9 bases. CDR3 length: 20 amino acids. Trimming cost V 5 bases and J 0 bases; bases outside gene matches: 14. The germline CDR1 and CDR2 sequences are MDHEN and SYDVKM. The CDR3 sequence is CASSAPGQGSSSSGANVLTF. The CDR3 DNA reads TGTGCCAGCAGTGCCCCGGGACAGGGATCCTCTAGCTCTGGGGCCAACGTCCTGACTTTC.

The gene calls are TRBV6-1 and TRBJ1-5; 8 positions match TRBD1. The junction had 5 bases not matched to a gene; V was cut back by 5 bases and J by 2 bases. The length of the CDR3 is 15 residues. In germline, CDR1 is MNHNS, CDR2 SASEGT. CDR3 bases: TGTGCCAGCAGTCCGGACAGGGCCGGCAATCAGCCCCAGCATTTT. It yields the protein CASSPDRAGNQPQHF.

The sample holds one count of this clone. The chain employs TRBV11-2 and TRBJ1-1, with 8 bases that match TRBD1. Losses at the gene ends were 3 bases for V and 6 bases for J; bases not matched to a gene: 6. The CDR3 spans 14 residues. The germline CDR1 and CDR2 sequences are SGHAT and FQNNGV. CDR3 amino acids: CASSFLQGAAEAFF. CDR3 nucleotides: TGTGCCAGCAGCTTTCTCCAGGGGGCCGCTGAAGCTTTCTTT. Complete variable domain (other parts from reference TRBV11-2 and TRBJ1-1): EAGVAQSPRYKIIEKRQSVAFWCNPISGHATLYWYQQILGQGPKLLIQFQNNGVVDDSQLPKDRFSAERLKGVDSTLKIQPAKLEDSAVYLCASSFLQGAAEAFFGQGTRLTVV.

The V call is TRBV4-1, the J call TRBJ2-1; D not certain. Germline CDR1 and CDR2: MGHRA and YSYEKL. V was clipped by 0 bases and J by 7 bases, with 7 bases between them. The CDR3 spans 13 residues. In nucleotides, the CDR3 is TGCGCCAGCAGCCAAGAGACCCCAAATGAGCAGTTCTTC. Residues: CASSQETPNEQFF.

This chain joins TRBV7-8 and TRBJ2-3, with a weak D call TRBD2 (6 bases). This CDR3 region has 17 residues. Trimming shortened V by 5 bases and J by 4 bases, and 22 bases separated the two germline ends. The germline V gene has CDR1 SGHVS and CDR2 FQNEAQ. The CDR3: CASSPGGAPLAPDTQYF. In DNA form, the CDR3 reads TGTGCCAGCAGCCCAGGAGGGGCACCACTGGCGCCAGATACGCAGTATTTT.

CDR3 bases: TGTGCCAGCAGCTTAATGGGTGACAAACAGAGGAACAATGAGCAGTTCTTC. Protein: CASSLMGDKQRNNEQFF. The chain recombines TRBV7-8 with TRBJ2-1; D call uncertain. From germline, CDR1 is SGHVS and CDR2 FQNEAQ. CDR3 length: 17 residues. The V end lost 2 bases, the J end lost 5 bases, and 19 bases lay between the germline ends.